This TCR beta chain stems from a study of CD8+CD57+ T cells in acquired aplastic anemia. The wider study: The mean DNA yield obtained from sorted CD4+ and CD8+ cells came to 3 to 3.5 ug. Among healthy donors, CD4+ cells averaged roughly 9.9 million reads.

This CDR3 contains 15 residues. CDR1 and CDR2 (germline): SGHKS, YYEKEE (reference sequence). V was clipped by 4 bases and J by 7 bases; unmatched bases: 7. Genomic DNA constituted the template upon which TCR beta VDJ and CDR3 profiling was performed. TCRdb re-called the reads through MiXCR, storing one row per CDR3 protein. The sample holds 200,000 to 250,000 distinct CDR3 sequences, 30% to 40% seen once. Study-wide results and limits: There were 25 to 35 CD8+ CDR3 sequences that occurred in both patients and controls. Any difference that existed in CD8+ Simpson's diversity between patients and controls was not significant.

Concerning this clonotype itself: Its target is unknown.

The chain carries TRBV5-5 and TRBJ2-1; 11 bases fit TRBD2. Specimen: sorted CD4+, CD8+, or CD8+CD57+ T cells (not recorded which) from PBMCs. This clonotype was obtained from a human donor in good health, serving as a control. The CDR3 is CASSSSGGGQNEQFF. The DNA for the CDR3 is TGTGCCAGCAGCAGTAGCGGGGGGGGTCAGAATGAGCAGTTCTTC.